This passage covers 10 T cell receptor beta chains from one sample sequenced in a study of blood T cell repertoires in COVID-19. Sequenced by immunoSEQ multiplex PCR; TCRdb stores in-frame clones only, minus some. The sample has over 300,000 clones; about 90% are singletons. The specimen was peripheral blood. These receptors were collected from a man younger than 35 with active or convalescent COVID-19.

V and J are TRBV28 and TRBJ2-7, with 7 bases fitting TRBD2. Trimming took 3 bases from V and 0 from J; bases not matched to a gene: 8. This CDR3 contains 16 residues. Germline V gene sequence: CDR1 MDHEN, CDR2 SYDVKM. Written as DNA, the CDR3 is TGTGCCAGCAGTTTTCTACCGGGACTAACCTCCTACGAGCAGTACTTC. Protein product: CASSFLPGLTSYEQYF.

The chain is built from TRBV7-8 and TRBJ2-7; the match to TRBD1 covers 8 bases. The CDR3 is 14 residues long. Germline V gives CDR1 SGHVS, CDR2 FQNEAQ. J gave up 4 bases and V 5 bases, and 7 bases lay outside the gene matches. DNA for the CDR3: TGTGCCAGCAGCAGAGGACAGGGCCCATACGAGCAGTACTTC. Protein: CASSRGQGPYEQYF.

The chain has TRBV27 and TRBJ2-7, with D tentatively TRBD2 (6 bases). Per the germline V gene, CDR1 is MNHEY and CDR2 is SMNVEV (reference sequence). V was pared by 5 bases and J by 3 bases, with 14 bases between. This CDR3 is built from 14 residues. CDR3 residues: CASSPFGGLYEQYF. CDR3 nucleotide sequence: TGTGCCAGCAGTCCGTTCGGGGGACTCTACGAGCAGTACTTC.

The rearrangement uses TRBV5-4 and TRBJ2-3; 13 bases are shared with TRBD2. The CDR3 totals 17 residues. V was clipped by 4 bases and J by 5 bases; unmatched bases: 10. Germline V gene data show CDR1 as SGHNT and CDR2 as YYREEE (reference sequence). Here the CDR3 reads CASSTPTSGRSLDTQYF. The CDR3 region has the DNA TGTGCCAGCAGCACACCGACTAGCGGGAGGTCTCTAGATACGCAGTATTTT.

The chain has TRBV6-6 and TRBJ1-6; D may be TRBD1 (5 bases). The germline V gene has CDR1 MNHNY and CDR2 SVGAGI (reference sequence). CDR3 length: 14 amino acids. V was clipped by 2 bases and J by 7 bases, with 9 bases between them. The CDR3 sequence is CASSYTGENSPLHF. The CDR3 nucleotides are TGTGCCAGCAGTTACACGGGGGAGAATTCACCCCTCCACTTT.

V gene TRBV9 combines with J gene TRBJ2-3; TRBD2 is a possible D gene (6 bases). The V gene lost 7 bases and the J gene lost 1 base, with 13 bases spanning the gap. CDR3 length: 14 residues. From germline, CDR1 is SGDLS and CDR2 YYNGEE. CDR3 sequence: CASATGGGTDTQYF. The CDR3 nucleotides read TGTGCCAGCGCAACTGGAGGGGGCACAGATACGCAGTATTTT.

The chain is built from TRBV7-9 and TRBJ2-4, with D maybe TRBD2 (6 bases). The CDR3 totals 13 residues. CDR1 and CDR2 from the germline V gene are SEHNR and FQNEAQ (reference sequence). V lost 5 bases, J lost 4 bases, and 9 bases lay in between. CDR3 in DNA: TGTGCCAGCAGCCCCGGGACTAAAAACATTCAGTACTTC. This encodes CASSPGTKNIQYF.

The V and J genes are TRBV19 and TRBJ1-2; a possible D gene is TRBD1 (5 bases). Per germline, CDR1 LNHDA and CDR2 SQIVND (reference sequence). Trimming took off 3 bases at V and 6 bases at J, with 8 bases between the two ends. There are 12 residues in the CDR3. Here the CDR3 DNA reads TGTGCCAGTAGTATTCGGGGGAATGGCTACACCTTC. This codes for CASSIRGNGYTF.

The CDR3 coding sequence is TGTGCCAGCAGGCTAGACAGGGTATCCAGCGAGCAGTACTTC. Translation: CASRLDRVSSEQYF. The chain uses TRBV27 and TRBJ2-7, with 7 nucleotides matching TRBD1. The CDR3 spans 14 residues. Trimming removed 6 bases from V and 6 bases from J; junction bases left unmatched: 11. Looked up from germline, CDR1 is MNHEY and CDR2 is SMNVEV (reference sequence).

The V and J genes are TRBV3-1 (or the pseudogene TRBV3-2) and TRBJ1-6, with 9 bases matching TRBD1. This CDR3 has 17 residues. Germline V lookup: CDR1 LGHDT, CDR2 YNNKEL (reference sequence). V shed 4 bases and J 9 bases; nucleotides not matched to a gene: 13. The CDR3 sequence is CASSPRLGTGSSSPLHF. The CDR3 nucleotides read TGTGCCAGCAGCCCCAGACTAGGGACAGGGAGCAGTTCACCCCTCCACTTT.